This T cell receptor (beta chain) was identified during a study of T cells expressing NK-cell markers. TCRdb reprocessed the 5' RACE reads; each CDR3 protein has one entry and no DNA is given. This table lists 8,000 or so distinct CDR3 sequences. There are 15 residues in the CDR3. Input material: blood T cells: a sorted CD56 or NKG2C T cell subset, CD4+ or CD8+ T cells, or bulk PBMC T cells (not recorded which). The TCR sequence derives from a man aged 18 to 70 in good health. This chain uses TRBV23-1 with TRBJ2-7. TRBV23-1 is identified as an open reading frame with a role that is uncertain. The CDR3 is CASSQSEAVSYEQYF.